The 22 T cell receptor beta chains below all came from one sample that was sequenced in a study of blood T cells in healthy people across ages. The authors ran a second PCR of about 6 to 11 cycles using a sample-barcoded 5' primer and a J-beta primer mix. Via MiXCR, TCRdb re-called the 5' RACE reads, giving one row per CDR3 protein. There are about 640,000 distinct CDR3 sequences in the sample; about 30% occur only once, and about 15% lies in the top ten. The material sequenced was blood. These receptors all come from a woman of 80 years or more in good health.

The J gene is TRBJ1-2, the V gene TRBV5-1; the D gene is possibly TRBD1 (5 bases). Deletions cut 0 bases from V and 8 bases from J, with 14 bases between. The CDR3 is 14 amino acids. Germline V gives CDR1 SGHRS, CDR2 YFSETQ. CDR3 residues: CASSLGGRGDGYTF. The CDR3 coding sequence is TGCGCCAGCAGCTTGGGAGGACGGGGCGACGGCTACACCTTC.

This clonotype was observed at least ten times. This chain uses TRBV5-6 with TRBJ1-2; D not resolved. Germline assignment: CDR1 SGHDT and CDR2 YYEEEE. V lost 0 bases, J lost 4 bases, and 7 bases lay in between. CDR3 length: 13 amino acids. The CDR3 nucleotides are TGTGCCAGCAGCTTGGAACAGCTCTATGGCTACACCTTC. This translates into CASSLEQLYGYTF.

The rearrangement links TRBV19 to TRBJ2-2; D perhaps matches TRBD1 (6 bases). The germline V gene encodes CDR1 LNHDA and CDR2 SQIVND (reference sequence). This CDR3 is 14 amino acids long. The germline V and J ends were trimmed by 5 bases and 6 bases, with 13 bases remaining between them. In DNA, the CDR3 is TGTGCCAGTAGTGGAGACAGGCTGGCCGGGGAGCTGTTTTTT. Protein product: CASSGDRLAGELFF.

To note about this clonotype: A much larger clone lies a single base off, so this may be a read error. This rearrangement joins TRBV7-2 to TRBJ1-6; the D is unclear. In germline, CDR1 is SGHTA, CDR2 FQGNSA. Trimming took off 5 bases at V and 10 bases at J, with 12 bases between the two ends. The CDR3 has 13 residues. CDR3 nucleotide sequence: TGTACCAGCAGCCGGCGGACGGAATCACCCCTCCACTTT. Protein sequence: CTSSRRTESPLHF.

This rearrangement joins TRBV7-9 to TRBJ2-7; TRBD1 or TRBD2 may be the D gene (7 bases each). The last part of the DNA fits TRBJ2-5 better; the J call may be wrong. The CDR3 length is 13 residues. The V gene's germline CDR1 is SEHNR and CDR2 FQNEAQ (reference sequence). The CDR3, as DNA: TGTGCCAGCAGCTTTCAGGGGGGGGAGACCCAGTACTTC. It encodes CASSFQGGETQYF.

This clonotype occurred a few times. This chain joins TRBV7-9 and TRBJ2-2; D is undetermined. The V end was cut by 4 bases, the J end by 0 bases, with 12 bases between. This CDR3 comprises 16 residues. Germline loops: CDR1 SEHNR, CDR2 FQNEAQ (reference sequence). The DNA for the CDR3 is TGTGCCAGCAGCTCACCTAGAGACCCGAACACCGGGGAGCTGTTTTTT. It specifies CASSSPRDPNTGELFF.

This clonotype was counted a few times. This sequence joins TRBV10-3 and TRBJ2-3; 9 bases are a match to TRBD2. J lost 6 bases, V lost 4 bases, and 14 bases had no gene match. Germline V lookup: CDR1 ENHRY, CDR2 SYGVKD. The CDR3 consists of 17 residues. The CDR3 sequence: CAISGPKGGGVVDTQYF. The CDR3 DNA sequence: TGTGCCATCAGTGGGCCGAAAGGCGGGGGGGTGGTTGATACGCAGTATTTT.

This clonotype was recorded a few times. V usage is TRBV7-2 and J usage is TRBJ1-1; no firm D call. The CDR3 totals 15 residues. CDR1 SGHTA and CDR2 FQGNSA come from the germline V gene. With 0 bases removed from V and 3 bases from J, the gap between germline ends came to 11 bases. As DNA, the CDR3 is TGTGCCAGCAGCTTAGCTAGGGCCAGCCACACTGAAGCTTTCTTT. This codes for CASSLARASHTEAFF.

For this clonotype: A much more abundant neighbour one base away suggests this may be a read error. This chain joins TRBV11-2 and TRBJ2-1, with D hard to call. TRBJ2-7 matches the DNA end more closely, so the J call is doubtful. The CDR3 contains 14 residues. Germline CDR1 is SGHAT and CDR2 is FQNNGV. The CDR3: CAAPGKSSYNEQYF. The CDR3 coding sequence is TGTGCCGCCCCTGGTAAGTCATCCTACAATGAGCAGTACTTC.

This CDR3 is CASSYSTGQGRIQYF. The CDR3 DNA reads TGTGCCAGCAGTTACTCGACGGGTCAGGGGAGAATTCAGTACTTC. The gene calls are TRBV6-5 and TRBJ2-4, with a tentative D call TRBD1 (6 bases). V was clipped by 0 bases and J by 10 bases, with 16 bases between them. Germline assignment: CDR1 MNHEY and CDR2 SVGAGI. The CDR3 loop spans 15 amino acids.

This clonotype was found once. This sequence joins TRBV5-6 and TRBJ2-7; a weak D match, TRBD1 (6 bases). The V end was cut by 1 base, the J end by 6 bases, with 14 bases between. CDR1 is SGHDT and CDR2 is YYEEEE in the germline V gene. The CDR3 runs to 14 residues. The CDR3 spells CASSLSLQGSEQYF. As DNA, the CDR3 is TGTGCCAGCAGCTTGTCCCTACAGGGTTCCGAGCAGTACTTC.

Many counts were recorded for this clonotype. This chain links TRBV7-8 with TRBJ1-4, with 7 positions matching TRBD1. J gave up 8 bases and V 4 bases, and 4 bases lay outside the gene matches. The CDR3 sequence is 13 residues long. Germline assignment: CDR1 SGHVS and CDR2 FQNEAQ. The CDR3 sequence: CASSSGQREKLFF. In DNA form, the CDR3 reads TGTGCCAGCAGCTCGGGACAGCGCGAAAAACTGTTTTTT.

The rearrangement links TRBV10-2 to TRBJ2-4; 7 bases agree with TRBD1. Per the germline V gene, CDR1 is WSHSY and CDR2 is SAAADI. The CDR3 contains 12 residues. The junction had 4 bases not matched to a gene; V was cut back by 6 bases and J by 8 bases. The DNA of the CDR3 is TGCGCCAGCAGACCTACAGGGGACATTCAGTACTTC. It translates to CASRPTGDIQYF.

This clonotype was counted ten times or more. The V call is TRBV7-2, the J call TRBJ2-3, with 8 nucleotides matching TRBD1. J was trimmed by 0 bases and V by 1 base; bases with no gene match: 9. This CDR3 is built from 18 residues. CDR1 and CDR2 from the germline V gene are SGHTA and FQGNSA. The CDR3 reads CASSLVGPTGGSTDTQYF. CDR3 sequence (DNA): TGTGCCAGCAGCTTAGTGGGGCCCACAGGGGGTAGCACAGATACGCAGTATTTT.

V gene TRBV3-1 combines with J gene TRBJ1-2; 7 bases line up with TRBD1. Trimming took 9 bases from V and 3 from J; bases not matched to a gene: 4. This CDR3 has 12 residues. Germline V gene sequence: CDR1 LGHDT, CDR2 YNNKEL (reference sequence). Here the CDR3 DNA reads TGTGCCAGGGACAGGTGGGACTATGGCTACACCTTC. Amino acids: CARDRWDYGYTF.

J is TRBJ1-1 and V is TRBV10-3; 8 nucleotides agree with TRBD1. Germline V lookup: CDR1 ENHRY, CDR2 SYGVKD. J was trimmed by 10 bases and V by 6 bases; bases with no gene match: 7. CDR3 length: 12 residues. CDR3 in amino acids: CAISATGTGAFF. DNA of the CDR3: TGTGCCATCAGCGCCACCGGGACAGGAGCTTTCTTT.

This clonotype showed up just a few times. The junction shows a germline mismatch at one end, possibly a read error. CDR3: CAGSQGVGQGYGYTF. The CDR3 DNA reads as TGTGCCGGCTCACAAGGCGTGGGACAGGGATATGGCTACACCTTC. The chain is built from TRBV18 and TRBJ1-2; 9 nucleotides match TRBD1. Germline CDR1 KGHSH, CDR2 LQKENI. The CDR3 is 15 amino acids. Full variable domain (rest looked up from reference TRBV18 and TRBJ1-2): NAGVMQNPRHLVRRRGQEARLRCSPMKGHSHVYWYRQLPEEGLKFMVYLQKENIIDESGMPKERFSAEFPKEGPSILRIQQVVRGDSAAYFCAGSQGVGQGYGYTFGSGTRLTVV.

The chain joins TRBV20-1 to TRBJ1-6, with 8 bases lining up with TRBD1. CDR1 is DFQATT and CDR2 is SNEGSKA in the germline V gene (reference sequence). The junction had 11 bases not matched to a gene; V was cut back by 3 bases and J by 7 bases. The CDR3 spans 16 residues. CDR3 amino acids: CSASSQGAKGNSPLHF. For the CDR3, the DNA is TGCAGTGCTAGCTCCCAGGGGGCAAAGGGGAATTCACCCCTCCACTTT.

V and J are TRBV20-1 and TRBJ2-7; D perhaps matches TRBD1 (5 bases). CDR3 length equals 16 residues. The germline CDR1 and CDR2 sequences are DFQATT and SNEGSKA (reference sequence). V was cut by 4 bases and J by 6 bases, with 25 bases left in between. CDR3 in DNA: TGCAGTGCTATAGGCGGCAGTTTGCCAGGGAAAGGCGAGCAGTACTTC. Its protein product is CSAIGGSLPGKGEQYF.

This clonotype was seen at least ten times. The chain couples TRBV7-2 to TRBJ1-2, with D perhaps matching TRBD1 (5 bases). The V gene's germline CDR1 is SGHTA and CDR2 FQGNSA. CDR3 size: 15 residues. Trimming took off 5 bases at V and 3 bases at J, with 16 bases between the two ends. The CDR3 DNA reads as TGTGCCAGCAGCCCTGGGACCTTGTATGACTATGGCTACACCTTC. Translation gives CASSPGTLYDYGYTF.

In regard to this clonotype: A single base separates this from a much larger clone, so it may be a read error. This sequence joins TRBV4-2 and TRBJ1-4, with D unclear. Germline V gene data show CDR1 as LGHNA and CDR2 as YNFKEQ. This CDR3 spans 13 amino acids. CDR3 sequence (DNA): TGTGTCAGCAGCCAAGATCTGGGCGAAAAACTGTTTTTT. This codes for CVSSQDLGEKLFF.

At least ten counts were recorded for this clonotype. The gene calls are TRBV11-2 and TRBJ2-1; 15 bases are shared with TRBD2. CDR3 size: 19 residues. V gave up 0 bases and J gave up 8 bases; unmatched junction bases: 11. Germline CDR1 reads SGHAT; CDR2 reads FQNNGV. CDR3 DNA sequence: TGTGCCAGCAGCTTAGAAGAGGGACTAGCGGGGGGAGTTGGCGATGAGCAGTTCTTC. Encoded protein: CASSLEEGLAGGVGDEQFF.